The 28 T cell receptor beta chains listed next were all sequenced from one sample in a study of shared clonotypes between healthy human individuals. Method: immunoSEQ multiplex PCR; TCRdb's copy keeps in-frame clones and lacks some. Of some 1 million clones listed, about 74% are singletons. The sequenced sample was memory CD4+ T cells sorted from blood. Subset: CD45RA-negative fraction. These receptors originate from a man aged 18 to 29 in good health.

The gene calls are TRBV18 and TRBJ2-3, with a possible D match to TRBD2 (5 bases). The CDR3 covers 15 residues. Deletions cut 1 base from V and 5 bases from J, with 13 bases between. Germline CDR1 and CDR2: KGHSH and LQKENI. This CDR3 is CASSPRSSLLDTQYF. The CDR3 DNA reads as TGTGCCAGCTCACCACGTTCTAGCCTCTTAGATACGCAGTATTTT.

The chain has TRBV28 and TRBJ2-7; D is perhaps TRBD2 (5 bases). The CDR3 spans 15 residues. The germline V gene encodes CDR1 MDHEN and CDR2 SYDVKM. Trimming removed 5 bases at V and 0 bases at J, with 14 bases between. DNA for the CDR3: TGTGCCAGCAGTCACACGAGCGGATCCTCCTACGAGCAGTACTTC. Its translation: CASSHTSGSSYEQYF.

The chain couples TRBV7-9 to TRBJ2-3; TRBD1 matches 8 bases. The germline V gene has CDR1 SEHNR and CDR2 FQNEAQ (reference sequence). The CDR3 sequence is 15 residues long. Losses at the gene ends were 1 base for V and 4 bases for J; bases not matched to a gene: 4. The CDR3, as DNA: TGTGCCAGCAGCTTAGACGGCAGGGGGCCAGATACGCAGTATTTT. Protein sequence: CASSLDGRGPDTQYF. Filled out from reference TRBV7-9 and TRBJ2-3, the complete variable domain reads DTGVSQNPRHKITKRGQNVTFRCDPISEHNRLYWYRQTLGQGPEFLTYFQNEAQLEKSRLLSDRFSAERPKGSFSTLEIQRTEQGDSAMYLCASSLDGRGPDTQYFGPGTRLTVL.

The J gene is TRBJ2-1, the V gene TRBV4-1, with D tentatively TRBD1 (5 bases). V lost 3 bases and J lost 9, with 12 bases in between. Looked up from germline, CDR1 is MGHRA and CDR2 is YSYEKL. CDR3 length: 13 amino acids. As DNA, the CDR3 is TGCGCCAGCAGCCACCAGGGTCGGATTGAGCAGTTCTTC. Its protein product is CASSHQGRIEQFF.

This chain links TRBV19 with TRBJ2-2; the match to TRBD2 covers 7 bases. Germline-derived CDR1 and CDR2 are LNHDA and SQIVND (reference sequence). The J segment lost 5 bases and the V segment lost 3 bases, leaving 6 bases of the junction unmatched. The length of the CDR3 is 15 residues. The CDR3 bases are TGTGCCAGTAGTATTTCTGGGAGGGTGACCGGGGAGCTGTTTTTT. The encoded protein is CASSISGRVTGELFF. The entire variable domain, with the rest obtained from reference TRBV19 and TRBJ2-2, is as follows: DGGITQSPKYLFRKEGQNVTLSCEQNLNHDAMYWYRQDPGQGLRLIYYSQIVNDFQKGDIAEGYSVSREKKESFPLTVTSAQKNPTAFYLCASSISGRVTGELFFGEGSRLTVL.

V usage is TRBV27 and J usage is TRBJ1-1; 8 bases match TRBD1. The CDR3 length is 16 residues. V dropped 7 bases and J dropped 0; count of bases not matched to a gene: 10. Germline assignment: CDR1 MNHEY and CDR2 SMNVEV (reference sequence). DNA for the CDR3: TGTGCCAGCACCCGAGACAGGGGCCGACTGAACACTGAAGCTTTCTTT. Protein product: CASTRDRGRLNTEAFF.

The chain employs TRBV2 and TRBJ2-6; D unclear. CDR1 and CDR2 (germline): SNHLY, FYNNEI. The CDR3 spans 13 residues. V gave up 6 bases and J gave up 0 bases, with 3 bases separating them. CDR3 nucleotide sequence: TGTGCCAGCAGAGTCTCTGGGGCCAACGTCCTGACTTTC. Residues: CASRVSGANVLTF.

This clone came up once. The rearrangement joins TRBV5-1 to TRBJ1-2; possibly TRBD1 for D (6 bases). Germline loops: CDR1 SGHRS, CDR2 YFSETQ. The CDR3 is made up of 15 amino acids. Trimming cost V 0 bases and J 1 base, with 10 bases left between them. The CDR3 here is CASSLGTAYNYGYTF. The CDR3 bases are TGCGCCAGCAGCTTGGGGACAGCTTATAACTATGGCTACACCTTC.

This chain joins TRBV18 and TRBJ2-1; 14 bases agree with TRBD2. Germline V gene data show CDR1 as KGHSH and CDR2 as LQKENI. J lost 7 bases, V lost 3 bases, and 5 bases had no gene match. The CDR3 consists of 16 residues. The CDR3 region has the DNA TGTGCCAGCTCACCGGGACTAGCGGGAGTAGGGAATGAGCAGTTCTTC. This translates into CASSPGLAGVGNEQFF.

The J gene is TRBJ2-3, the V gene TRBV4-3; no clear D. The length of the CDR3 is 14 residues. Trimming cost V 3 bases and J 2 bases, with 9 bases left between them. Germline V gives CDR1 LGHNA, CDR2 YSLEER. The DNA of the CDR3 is TGCGCCAGCAGCCAGGAGCGACCCACAGATACGCAGTATTTT. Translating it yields CASSQERPTDTQYF.

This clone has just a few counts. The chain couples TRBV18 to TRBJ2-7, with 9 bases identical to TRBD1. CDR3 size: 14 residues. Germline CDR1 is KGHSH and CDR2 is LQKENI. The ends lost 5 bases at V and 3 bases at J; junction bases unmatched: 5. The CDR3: CASSELTGGYEQYF. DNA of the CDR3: TGTGCCAGCTCAGAATTGACAGGGGGCTACGAGCAGTACTTC. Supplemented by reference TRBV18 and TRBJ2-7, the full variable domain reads NAGVMQNPRHLVRRRGQEARLRCSPMKGHSHVYWYRQLPEEGLKFMVYLQKENIIDESGMPKERFSAEFPKEGPSILRIQQVVRGDSAAYFCASSELTGGYEQYFGPGTRLTVT.

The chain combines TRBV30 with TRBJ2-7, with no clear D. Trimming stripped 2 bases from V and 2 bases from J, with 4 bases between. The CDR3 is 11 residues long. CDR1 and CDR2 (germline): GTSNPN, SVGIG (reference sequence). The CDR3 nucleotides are TGTGCCTGGAGTAAAGCCTACGAGCAGTACTTC. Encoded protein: CAWSKAYEQYF.

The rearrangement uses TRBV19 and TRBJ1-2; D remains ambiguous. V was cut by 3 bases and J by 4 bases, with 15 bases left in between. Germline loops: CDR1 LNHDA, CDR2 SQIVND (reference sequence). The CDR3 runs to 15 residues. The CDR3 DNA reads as TGTGCCAGTAGTATTTCCCATTTCAGCGCCTATGGCTACACCTTC. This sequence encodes CASSISHFSAYGYTF.

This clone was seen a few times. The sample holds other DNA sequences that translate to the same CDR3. The CDR3 DNA sequence: TGTGCCAGTAGTAAGACAGGATTGAACACCGGGGAGCTGTTTTTT. The encoded protein is CASSKTGLNTGELFF. The V call is TRBV19, the J call TRBJ2-2, with D tentatively TRBD1 (6 bases). Looked up from germline, CDR1 is LNHDA and CDR2 is SQIVND (reference sequence). The CDR3 contains 15 residues. Trimming pared 4 bases from V and 1 base from J, leaving 10 bases between.

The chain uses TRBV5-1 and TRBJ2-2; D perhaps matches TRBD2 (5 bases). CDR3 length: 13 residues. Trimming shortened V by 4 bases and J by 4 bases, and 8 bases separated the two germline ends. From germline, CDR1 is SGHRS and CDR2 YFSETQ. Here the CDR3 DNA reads TGCGCCAGCAGCACCGGACTCACCGGGGAGCTGTTTTTT. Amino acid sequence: CASSTGLTGELFF.

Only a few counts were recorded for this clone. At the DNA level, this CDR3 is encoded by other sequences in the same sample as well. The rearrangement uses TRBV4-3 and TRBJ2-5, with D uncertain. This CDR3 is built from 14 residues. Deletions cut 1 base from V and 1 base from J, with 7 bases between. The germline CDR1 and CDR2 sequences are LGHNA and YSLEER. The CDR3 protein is CASSQGTGQETQYF. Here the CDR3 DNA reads TGCGCCAGCAGCCAAGGGACGGGCCAAGAGACCCAGTACTTC.

In DNA form, the CDR3 reads TGCGCCAGCAGCTTCAGCGGGGGGTCCGAGGATACGCAGTATTTT. Amino acid sequence: CASSFSGGSEDTQYF. The chain recombines TRBV5-1 with TRBJ2-3, with TRBD2 matching 9 bases. The V gene's germline CDR1 is SGHRS and CDR2 YFSETQ. This CDR3 is 15 amino acids long. V shed 2 bases and J 6 bases; nucleotides not matched to a gene: 7.

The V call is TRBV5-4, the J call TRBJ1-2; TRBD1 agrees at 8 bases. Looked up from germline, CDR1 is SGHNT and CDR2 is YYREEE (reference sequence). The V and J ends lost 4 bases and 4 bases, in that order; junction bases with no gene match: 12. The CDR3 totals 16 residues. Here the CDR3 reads CASSMGGTGRPYGYTF. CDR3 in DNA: TGTGCCAGCAGCATGGGGGGGACAGGACGACCCTATGGCTACACCTTC.

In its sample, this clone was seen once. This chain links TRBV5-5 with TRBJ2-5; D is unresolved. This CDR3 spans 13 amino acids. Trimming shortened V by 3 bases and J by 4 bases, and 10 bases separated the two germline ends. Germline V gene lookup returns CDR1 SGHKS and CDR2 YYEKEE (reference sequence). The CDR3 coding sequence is TGTGCCAGCAGCTCCGGACCCTTAGAGACCCAGTACTTC. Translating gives CASSSGPLETQYF.

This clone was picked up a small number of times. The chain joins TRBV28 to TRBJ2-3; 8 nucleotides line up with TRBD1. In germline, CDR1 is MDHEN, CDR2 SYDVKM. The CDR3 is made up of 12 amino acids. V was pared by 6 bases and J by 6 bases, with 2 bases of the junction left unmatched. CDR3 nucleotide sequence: TGTGCCAGCAGGACAGGGGCCGATACGCAGTATTTT. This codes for CASRTGADTQYF.

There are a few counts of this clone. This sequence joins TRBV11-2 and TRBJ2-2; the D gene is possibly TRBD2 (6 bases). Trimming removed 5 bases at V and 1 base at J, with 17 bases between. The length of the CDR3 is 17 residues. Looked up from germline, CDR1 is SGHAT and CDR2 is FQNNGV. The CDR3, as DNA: TGTGCCAGCAGCCCGGGCGGCCGGGGAGGGAACACCGGGGAGCTGTTTTTT. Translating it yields CASSPGGRGGNTGELFF.

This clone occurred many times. The CDR3 here is CASSESGAGRGEQYF. The CDR3 DNA sequence: TGCGCCAGCAGTGAGTCAGGGGCGGGACGGGGCGAGCAGTACTTC. This chain joins TRBV10-2 and TRBJ2-7; perhaps TRBD2 as D (6 bases). The CDR3 extends over 15 amino acids. Germline V lookup: CDR1 WSHSY, CDR2 SAAADI. The germline V and J ends were trimmed by 0 bases and 6 bases, with 15 bases remaining between them.

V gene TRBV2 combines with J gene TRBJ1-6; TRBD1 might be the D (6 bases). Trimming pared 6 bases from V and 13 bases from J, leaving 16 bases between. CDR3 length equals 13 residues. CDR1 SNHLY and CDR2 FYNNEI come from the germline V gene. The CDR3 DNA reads TGTGCCAGCAGAACCCCACAGGGATCCCCCCTCCACTTT. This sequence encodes CASRTPQGSPLHF.

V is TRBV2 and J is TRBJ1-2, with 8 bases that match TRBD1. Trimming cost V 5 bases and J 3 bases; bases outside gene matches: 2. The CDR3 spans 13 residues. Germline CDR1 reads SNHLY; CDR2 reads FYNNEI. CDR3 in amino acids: CASSIQGDYGYTF. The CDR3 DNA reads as TGTGCCAGCAGTATACAGGGGGACTATGGCTACACCTTC.

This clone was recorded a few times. The CDR3 region has the DNA TGTGCCAGCAGTAGCTGGGGAAATGAGCAGTTCTTC. This translates into CASSSWGNEQFF. The V and J genes are TRBV6-5 and TRBJ2-1; D is ambiguous. Germline values: CDR1 MNHEY, CDR2 SVGAGI. CDR3 length: 12 amino acids. Trimming shortened V by 5 bases and J by 7 bases, and 9 bases separated the two germline ends.

This CDR3 reads CASSVYVGFTDTQYF. The CDR3 coding sequence is TGTGCCAGCAGCGTATACGTGGGGTTCACAGATACGCAGTATTTT. The chain couples TRBV9 to TRBJ2-3; D gene uncertain. The CDR3 is made up of 15 amino acids. Germline CDR1 and CDR2: SGDLS and YYNGEE. V was cut by 1 base and J by 2 bases, with 11 bases left in between.

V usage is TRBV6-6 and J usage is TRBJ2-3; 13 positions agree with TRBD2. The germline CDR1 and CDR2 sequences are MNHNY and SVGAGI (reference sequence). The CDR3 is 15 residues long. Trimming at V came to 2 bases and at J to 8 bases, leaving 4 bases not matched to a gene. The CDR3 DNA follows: TGTGCCAGCAGTTACGGGACTAGCGGGACTGCTACGCAGTATTTT. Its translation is CASSYGTSGTATQYF.

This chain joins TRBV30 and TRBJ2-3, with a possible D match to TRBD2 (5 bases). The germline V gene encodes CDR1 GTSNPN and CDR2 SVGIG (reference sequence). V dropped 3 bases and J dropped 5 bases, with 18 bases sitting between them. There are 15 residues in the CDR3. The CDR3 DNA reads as TGTGCCTGGAGCGACGGACTTATGGGTGGAGATACGCAGTATTTT. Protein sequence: CAWSDGLMGGDTQYF. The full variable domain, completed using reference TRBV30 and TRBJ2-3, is SQTIHQWPATLVQPVGSPLSLECTVEGTSNPNLYWYRQAAGRGLQLLFYSVGIGQISSEVPQNLSASRPQDRQFILSSKKLLLSDSGFYLCAWSDGLMGGDTQYFGPGTRLTVL.